These 17 T cell receptor beta chains originate from one sample sequenced in a study of monozygotic twins with inflammatory bowel disease. TCRdb re-called the 5' RACE reads; every CDR3 protein appears as one record, without DNA. Its listing shows approximately 400,000 distinct CDR3 sequences. Specimen: blood. The receptors come from a human donor with ulcerative colitis or Crohn's disease, or a healthy co-twin of an affected twin (not recorded which).

The chain links TRBV24-1 to TRBJ2-1; the D gene TCRdb calls, TRBD2, cannot be checked with no DNA. This CDR3 region has 16 residues. The germline V gene has CDR1 KGHDR and CDR2 SFDVKD. The CDR3 loop reads CATSDLGTSGSDEQFF.

This chain joins TRBV12-3 or TRBV12-4 and TRBJ1-6. The CDR3 sequence is 14 residues long. CDR3 sequence reads: CASSKPRDNSPLHF.

The V gene is TRBV6-5, the J gene TRBJ1-4; TCRdb calls TRBD1, which cannot be checked without DNA. The germline V gene encodes CDR1 MNHEY and CDR2 SVGAGI. The CDR3 spans 15 residues. CDR3 region: CASSYEQAGAEKLFF.

The rearrangement uses TRBV29-1 and TRBJ2-7; TCRdb lists TRBD1, though no DNA is available to test this call. The germline V gene has CDR1 SQVTM and CDR2 ANQGSEA. The CDR3 runs 12 residues. CDR3: CSGGQGDGEQYF.

This chain joins TRBV29-1 and TRBJ2-3; absent DNA, TCRdb's TRBD2 call cannot be checked. The CDR3 sequence is 13 residues long. Looked up from germline, CDR1 is SQVTM and CDR2 is ANQGSEA. CDR3 in amino acids: CSVAGQTTDTQYF.

The J gene is TRBJ2-5, the V gene TRBV9; TCRdb indicates TRBD2, and absent DNA this call remains unverified. Germline assignment: CDR1 SGDLS and CDR2 YYNGEE. This CDR3 has 15 residues. The CDR3 loop is CASSPSGQKGETQYF.

V gene TRBV9 combines with J gene TRBJ2-1; TCRdb's D call, TRBD1, is unchecked because there is no DNA. CDR1 SGDLS and CDR2 YYNGEE come from the germline V gene. This CDR3 has 16 amino acids. The CDR3 is CASSVGPLAPYNEQFF.

The chain is built from TRBV20-1 and TRBJ2-7; the TRBD2 assignment by TCRdb is unverifiable without DNA. CDR3 size: 16 residues. CDR1 is DFQATT, CDR2 SNEGSKA, per germline (reference sequence). CDR3 residues: CSARGSAPDGTYEQYF.

The chain links TRBV28 to TRBJ1-2; there is no DNA to check the TCRdb D call of TRBD1. Per the germline V gene, CDR1 is MDHEN and CDR2 is SYDVKM. This CDR3 region has 14 residues. Here the CDR3 reads CASRTGTAHYGYTF.

This sequence joins TRBV27 and TRBJ2-3; the D gene TCRdb calls, TRBD1, cannot be checked with no DNA. Germline lookup yields CDR1 MNHEY and CDR2 SMNVEV (reference sequence). The CDR3 is 16 residues long. CDR3 protein: CASSFSPFSGTDTQYF.

The genes are TRBV29-1 and TRBJ1-5; TCRdb's D call, TRBD1, is unchecked because there is no DNA. The CDR3 loop spans 14 amino acids. The germline CDR1 and CDR2 sequences are SQVTM and ANQGSEA. CDR3 in amino acids: CSVSPDRTNQPQHF.

J is TRBJ2-1 and V is TRBV10-3; with no DNA, the TCRdb D assignment of TRBD2 cannot be verified. Germline V lookup: CDR1 ENHRY, CDR2 SYGVKD. CDR3 length: 14 residues. The CDR3 reads CAILKGTSSNEQFF.

The chain employs TRBV29-1 and TRBJ2-7; the D call of TRBD2 rests on TCRdb alone, since no DNA is present to check it. The V gene's germline CDR1 is SQVTM and CDR2 ANQGSEA. This CDR3 has 14 residues. CDR3 residues: CSVVRREPSYEQYF.

The chain carries TRBV18 and TRBJ2-1; TCRdb names TRBD1, which stays unverified in the absence of DNA. Germline CDR1 reads KGHSH; CDR2 reads LQKENI. This CDR3 has 17 residues. The CDR3 here is CASSPPPGQADFDEQFF.

The chain is built from TRBV7-2 and TRBJ2-3; there is no DNA to check the TCRdb D call of TRBD2. The germline V gene encodes CDR1 SGHTA and CDR2 FQGNSA. CDR3 length: 15 residues. The CDR3 here is CASSSSAGGGNTQYF.

V gene TRBV5-1 combines with J gene TRBJ2-3; absent DNA, TCRdb's TRBD2 call cannot be checked. CDR3 length: 16 amino acids. Germline lookup yields CDR1 SGHRS and CDR2 YFSETQ. CDR3 amino acids: CASSPIAGGPKDTQYF.

The rearrangement uses TRBV6-5 and TRBJ2-1; TCRdb's D gene call, TRBD2, goes unchecked for lack of DNA. Germline V gene lookup returns CDR1 MNHEY and CDR2 SVGAGI. The CDR3 contains 15 residues. Here the CDR3 reads CASSLGPSSYNEQFF.